These 10 T cell receptor beta chains share one sample of origin, sequenced in a study of response to subunit inactivated influenza vaccine. TCRdb used MiXCR to reprocess the RT-PCR reads, holding one entry per CDR3 protein. Among about 520,000 distinct CDR3 sequences, roughly 7.9% were seen once, and the ten largest hold less than 15%. The sample here was PBMCs from blood, taken about 24 months after vaccination. All receptors come from a man in his fifties or sixties who received an inactivated influenza vaccine.

The V and J genes are TRBV11-2 and TRBJ2-7, with D possibly matching TRBD2 (6 bases). The CDR3 is 15 residues long. V was cut by 1 base and J by 3 bases, with 13 bases left in between. CDR1 and CDR2 from the germline V gene are SGHAT and FQNNGV. The CDR3 region is CASSLVSSVYYEQYF. The DNA for the CDR3 is TGTGCCAGCAGCTTAGTTTCTAGCGTCTACTACGAGCAGTACTTC.

This clonotype was counted at least ten times. The chain recombines TRBV29-1 with TRBJ2-2, with 8 bases identical to TRBD2. With V trimmed by 7 bases and J by 7 bases, 5 bases remained unmatched. Germline assignment: CDR1 SQVTM and CDR2 ANQGSEA. This CDR3 is built from 12 residues. The CDR3, as DNA: TGCAGCGGGGGACTAGTCAACGGGGAGCTGTTTTTT. Its translation: CSGGLVNGELFF.

This clonotype came up many times. The rearrangement joins TRBV30 to TRBJ2-1; 9 bases map to TRBD1. With V trimmed by 4 bases and J by 5 bases, 3 bases remained unmatched. Germline V gives CDR1 GTSNPN, CDR2 SVGIG (reference sequence). The CDR3 totals 13 residues. CDR3 coding DNA: TGTGCCTGGATTGGGACAGGGCACAATGAGCAGTTCTTC. This sequence encodes CAWIGTGHNEQFF.

This clonotype was picked up many times. This chain connects TRBV10-3 to TRBJ1-5, with D perhaps matching TRBD1 (6 bases). Germline V lookup: CDR1 ENHRY, CDR2 SYGVKD. V lost 4 bases and J lost 10, with 17 bases in between. This CDR3 has 14 amino acids. The CDR3 coding sequence is TGTGCCATCAGTGGGGGGCACCGACAATCACCCCAGCATTTT. Protein product: CAISGGHRQSPQHF.

The V and J genes are TRBV5-1 and TRBJ2-1; 11 positions match TRBD2. CDR1 and CDR2 (germline): SGHRS, YFSETQ. The CDR3 totals 17 residues. J was trimmed by 15 bases and V by 1 base; bases with no gene match: 18. CDR3 bases: TGCGCCAGCAGCTTGCTTCAGCTAGCGGGGGGTCTGACGTCGCTGTTCTTC. Translation: CASSLLQLAGGLTSLFF.

This chain links TRBV12-3 or TRBV12-4 with TRBJ1-1; maybe TRBD1 (6 bases). V shed 3 bases and J shed 5 bases, with 13 bases lying between them. This CDR3 contains 14 residues. CDR3 protein: CASSFSNRETEAFF. The CDR3 DNA reads as TGTGCCAGCAGTTTTTCCAACAGGGAAACTGAAGCTTTCTTT.

For the CDR3, the DNA is TGTGCCAGCAGTTTAACGGGGGGAACCATATTGTACCAAGAGACCCAGTACTTC. Its protein is CASSLTGGTILYQETQYF. The rearrangement joins TRBV28 to TRBJ2-5; 7 bases match TRBD2. V lost 2 bases to trimming and J lost 0 bases; unmatched junction nucleotides: 12. The CDR3 length is 18 residues. CDR1 MDHEN and CDR2 SYDVKM come from the germline V gene.

This clonotype was seen ten or more times. The V and J genes are TRBV3-1 and TRBJ2-7; 7 bases are shared with TRBD2. Germline CDR1 LGHDT, CDR2 YNNKEL (reference sequence). The CDR3 contains 14 residues. J was trimmed by 2 bases and V by 4 bases; bases with no gene match: 5. DNA of the CDR3: TGTGCCAGCAGCCTCGGACTAGTCCCCTACGAGCAGTACTTC. Translating it yields CASSLGLVPYEQYF.

V usage is TRBV5-1 and J usage is TRBJ1-2, with a tentative D call TRBD1 (5 bases). With 0 bases removed from V and 7 bases from J, the gap between germline ends came to 19 bases. Per the germline V gene, CDR1 is SGHRS and CDR2 is YFSETQ. The CDR3 extends over 16 amino acids. CDR3 nucleotides: TGCGCCAGCAGCTTGGCCACTATTGGAAAGGGGTCTGGCTACACCTTC. Protein: CASSLATIGKGSGYTF.

The chain joins TRBV20-1 to TRBJ1-5; no clear D gene. Germline loops: CDR1 DFQATT, CDR2 SNEGSKA (reference sequence). The CDR3 runs 14 residues. Trimming shortened V by 3 bases and J by 4 bases, and 13 bases separated the two germline ends. The CDR3 spells CSASAGNRNQPQHF. CDR3 DNA sequence: TGCAGTGCTAGTGCGGGGAACAGAAATCAGCCCCAGCATTTT.